A selection of T cell receptor beta chains follows, all from one sample in a study of blood T cell repertoires in COVID-19. Sequencing used immunoSEQ multiplex PCR; TCRdb keeps in-frame clones, though not all of them. The data hold about 130,000 clones, with more than 70% observed a single time. The specimen sequenced was peripheral blood. All receptors derive from a human donor in a cohort sampled during active COVID-19. The CDR3 runs from the conserved cysteine through the conserved F or W. A D gene is named only where the DNA matches it firmly. Not all rows give a size; the values are once, few, many and, for expanded clones, a class.

D gene | J gene | clone size | V gene | CDR3 protein | CDR3 DNA
TRBD2 | TRBJ2-1 | . | TRBV7-3 | CASSSGTSSYNEQFF | TGTGCCAGCAGCTCCGGGACTAGCTCCTACAATGAGCAGTTCTTC
TRBD2 | TRBJ2-3 | . | TRBV5-8 | CASSPLREGPDTQYF | TGTGCCAGCAGCCCCCTACGGGAGGGCCCCGATACGCAGTATTTT
. | TRBJ2-1 | . | TRBV5-1 | CASSFRAGPLEGEQFF | TGCGCCAGCAGCTTCCGGGCCGGCCCACTAGAGGGTGAGCAGTTCTTC
. | TRBJ1-2 | . | TRBV12-3/TRBV12-4 | CASSLQGDYGYTF | TGTGCCAGCAGTCTCCAGGGTGACTATGGCTACACCTTC
TRBD2 | TRBJ2-5 | . | TRBV24-1 | CATSLSGGQETQYF | TGTGCCACCAGTCTTAGCGGGGGTCAAGAGACCCAGTACTTC
TRBD1 | TRBJ1-2 | . | TRBV12-3/TRBV12-4 | CASKTGATSGYTF | TGTGCCAGTAAAACAGGGGCCACAAGTGGCTACACCTTC
TRBD2 | TRBJ2-5 | once | TRBV7-9 | CASSFLTPNQLADQETQYF | TGTGCCAGCAGCTTTTTAACACCGAACCAACTAGCGGATCAAGAGACCCAGTACTTC
. | TRBJ2-1 | . | TRBV25-1 | CASTLLGESYNEQFF | TGTGCCAGCACCCTACTCGGGGAATCCTACAATGAGCAGTTCTTC
. | TRBJ1-3 | . | TRBV28 | CASSPLYSSGNTIYF | TGTGCCAGCAGTCCCCTTTATAGCTCTGGAAACACCATATATTTT
. | TRBJ1-4 | . | TRBV15 | CATNPLGAGSREKLFF | TGTGCCACCAACCCCCTTGGTGCGGGGTCCCGGGAAAAACTGTTTTTT
. | TRBJ1-1 | . | TRBV29-1 | CSVVSGGSTEAFF | TGCAGCGTTGTATCCGGGGGAAGCACTGAAGCTTTCTTT